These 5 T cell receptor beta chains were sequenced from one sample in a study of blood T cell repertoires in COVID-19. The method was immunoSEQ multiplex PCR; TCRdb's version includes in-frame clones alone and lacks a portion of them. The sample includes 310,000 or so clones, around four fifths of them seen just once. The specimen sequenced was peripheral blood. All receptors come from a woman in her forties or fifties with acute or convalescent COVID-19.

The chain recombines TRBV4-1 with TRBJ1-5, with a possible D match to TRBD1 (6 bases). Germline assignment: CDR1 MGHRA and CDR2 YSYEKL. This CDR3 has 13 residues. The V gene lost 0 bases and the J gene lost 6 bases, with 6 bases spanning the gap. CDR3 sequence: CASSQEGAQPQHF. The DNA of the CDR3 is TGCGCCAGCAGCCAAGAGGGGGCTCAGCCCCAGCATTTT.

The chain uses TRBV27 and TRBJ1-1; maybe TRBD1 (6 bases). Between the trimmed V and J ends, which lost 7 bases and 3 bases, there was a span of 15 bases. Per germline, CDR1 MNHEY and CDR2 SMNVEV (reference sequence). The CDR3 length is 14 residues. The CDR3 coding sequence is TGTGCCAGCATGAAAGGGGGTGGGTACACTGAAGCTTTCTTT. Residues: CASMKGGGYTEAFF.

CDR3 residues: CAIPGKDYNEQFF. The CDR3 bases are TGTGCCATTCCGGGAAAAGACTACAATGAGCAGTTCTTC. The rearrangement joins TRBV7-2 to TRBJ2-1, with a tentative D call TRBD2 (5 bases). Looked up from germline, CDR1 is SGHTA and CDR2 is FQGNSA. This CDR3 has 13 amino acids. Trimming took off 10 bases at V and 3 bases at J, with 13 bases between the two ends.

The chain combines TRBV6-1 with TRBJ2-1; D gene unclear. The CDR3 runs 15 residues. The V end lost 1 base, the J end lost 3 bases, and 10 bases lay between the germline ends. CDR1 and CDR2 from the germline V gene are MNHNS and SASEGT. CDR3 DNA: TGTGCCAGCAGTGAAGTAATTTACAGCTACAATGAGCAGTTCTTC. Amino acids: CASSEVIYSYNEQFF.

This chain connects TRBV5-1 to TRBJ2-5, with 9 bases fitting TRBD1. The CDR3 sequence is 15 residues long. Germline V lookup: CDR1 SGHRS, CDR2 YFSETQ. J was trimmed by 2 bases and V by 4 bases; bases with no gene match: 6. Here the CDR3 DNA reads TGCGCCAGCAGCATGGGACAGGGTCCGCAAGAGACCCAGTACTTC. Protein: CASSMGQGPQETQYF. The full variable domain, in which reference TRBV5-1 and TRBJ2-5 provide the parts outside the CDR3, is KAGVTQTPRYLIKTRGQQVTLSCSPISGHRSVSWYQQTPGQGLQFLFEYFSETQRNKGNFPGRFSGRQFSNSRSEMNVSTLELGDSALYLCASSMGQGPQETQYFGPGTRLLVL.